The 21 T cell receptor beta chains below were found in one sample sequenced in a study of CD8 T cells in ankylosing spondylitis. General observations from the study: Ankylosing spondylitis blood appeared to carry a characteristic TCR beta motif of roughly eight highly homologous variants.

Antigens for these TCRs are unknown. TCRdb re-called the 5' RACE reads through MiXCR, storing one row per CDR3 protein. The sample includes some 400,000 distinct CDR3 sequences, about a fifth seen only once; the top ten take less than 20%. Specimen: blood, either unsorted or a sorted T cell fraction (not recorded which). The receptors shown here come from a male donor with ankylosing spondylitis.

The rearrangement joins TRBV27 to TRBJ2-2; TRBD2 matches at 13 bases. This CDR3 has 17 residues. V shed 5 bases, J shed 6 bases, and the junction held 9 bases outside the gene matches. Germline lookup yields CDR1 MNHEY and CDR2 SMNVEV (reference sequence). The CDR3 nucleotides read TGTGCCAGCAGTCGCGGGACTAGCGGGAATGTTCCCGGGGAGCTGTTTTTT. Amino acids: CASSRGTSGNVPGELFF.

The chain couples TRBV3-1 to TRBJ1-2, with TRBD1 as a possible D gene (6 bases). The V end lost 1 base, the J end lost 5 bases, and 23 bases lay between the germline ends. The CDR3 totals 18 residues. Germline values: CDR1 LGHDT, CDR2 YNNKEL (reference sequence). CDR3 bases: TGTGCCAGCAGCCAAGGCGGCGGGATCGGGGGCTACGGGTATGGCTACACCTTC. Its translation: CASSQGGGIGGYGYGYTF.

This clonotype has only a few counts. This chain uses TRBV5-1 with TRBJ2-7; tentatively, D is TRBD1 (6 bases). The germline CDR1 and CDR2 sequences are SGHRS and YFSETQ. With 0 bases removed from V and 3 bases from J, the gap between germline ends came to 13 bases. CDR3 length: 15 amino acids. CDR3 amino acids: CASSLGWTAFYEQYF. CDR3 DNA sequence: TGCGCCAGCAGCTTGGGGTGGACAGCCTTCTACGAGCAGTACTTC.

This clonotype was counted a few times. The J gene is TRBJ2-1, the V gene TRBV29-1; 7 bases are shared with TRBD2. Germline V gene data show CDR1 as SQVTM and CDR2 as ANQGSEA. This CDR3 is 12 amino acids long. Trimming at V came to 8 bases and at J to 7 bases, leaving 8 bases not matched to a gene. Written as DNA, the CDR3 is TGCAGCCCTAGAGGTAGCGGGAATGAGCAGTTCTTC. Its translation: CSPRGSGNEQFF.

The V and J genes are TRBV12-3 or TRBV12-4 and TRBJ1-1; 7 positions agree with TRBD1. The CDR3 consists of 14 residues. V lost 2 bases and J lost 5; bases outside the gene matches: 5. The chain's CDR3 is CASSLYRGQTEAFF. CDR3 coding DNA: TGTGCCAGCAGTTTATATAGGGGGCAGACTGAAGCTTTCTTT.

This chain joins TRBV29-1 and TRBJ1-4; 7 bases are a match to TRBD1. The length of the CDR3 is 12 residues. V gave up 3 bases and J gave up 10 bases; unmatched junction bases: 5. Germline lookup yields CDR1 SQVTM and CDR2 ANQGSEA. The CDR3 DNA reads TGCAGCGTTGAGAGGGGGCTGGGAAAACTGTTTTTT. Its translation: CSVERGLGKLFF.

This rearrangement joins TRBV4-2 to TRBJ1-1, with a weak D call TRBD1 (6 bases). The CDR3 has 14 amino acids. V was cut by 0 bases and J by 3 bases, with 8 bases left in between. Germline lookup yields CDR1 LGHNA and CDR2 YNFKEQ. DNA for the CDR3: TGTGCCAGCAGCCAAGAGGGGGGGCACACTGAAGCTTTCTTT. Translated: CASSQEGGHTEAFF.

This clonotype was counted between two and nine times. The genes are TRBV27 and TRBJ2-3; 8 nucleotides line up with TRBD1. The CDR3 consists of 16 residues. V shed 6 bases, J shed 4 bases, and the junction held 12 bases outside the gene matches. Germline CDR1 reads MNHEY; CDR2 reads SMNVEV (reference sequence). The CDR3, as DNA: TGTGCCAGCAGAGCCCTAGACAGGGGATTGGCAGATACGCAGTATTTT. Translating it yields CASRALDRGLADTQYF.

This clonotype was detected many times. The CDR3 loop is CSVEVPGTIADTQYF. DNA of the CDR3: TGCAGCGTTGAAGTCCCCGGGACTATTGCTGATACGCAGTATTTT. The J gene is TRBJ2-3, the V gene TRBV29-1; 7 bases are shared with TRBD2. CDR3 length: 15 residues. Germline V gene lookup returns CDR1 SQVTM and CDR2 ANQGSEA. V shed 1 base, J shed 6 bases, and the junction held 10 bases outside the gene matches.

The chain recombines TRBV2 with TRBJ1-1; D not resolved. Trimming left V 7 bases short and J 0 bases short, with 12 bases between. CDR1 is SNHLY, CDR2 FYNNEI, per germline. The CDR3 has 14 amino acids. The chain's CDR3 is CASTYGTVNTEAFF. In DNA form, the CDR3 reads TGTGCCAGCACCTACGGAACAGTGAACACTGAAGCTTTCTTT. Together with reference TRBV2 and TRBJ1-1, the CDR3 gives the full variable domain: EPEVTQTPSHQVTQMGQEVILRCVPISNHLYFYWYRQILGQKVEFLVSFYNNEISEKSEIFDDQFSVERPDGSNFTLKIRSTKLEDSAMYFCASTYGTVNTEAFFGQGTRLTVV.

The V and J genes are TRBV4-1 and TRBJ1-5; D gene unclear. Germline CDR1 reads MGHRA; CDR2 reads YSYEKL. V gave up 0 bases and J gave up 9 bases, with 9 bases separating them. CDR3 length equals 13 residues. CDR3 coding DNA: TGCGCCAGCAGCCAAGATGGACGGGGGCCCCAGCATTTT. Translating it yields CASSQDGRGPQHF.

The CDR3 bases are TGCAGTGCTCCTACAACTGGGGCCAACGTCCTGACTTTC. Its protein product is CSAPTTGANVLTF. The V gene is TRBV20-1, the J gene TRBJ2-6; no firm D call. Germline CDR1 is DFQATT and CDR2 is SNEGSKA (reference sequence). This CDR3 is 13 amino acids long. Trimming cost V 5 bases and J 2 bases, with 7 bases left between them.

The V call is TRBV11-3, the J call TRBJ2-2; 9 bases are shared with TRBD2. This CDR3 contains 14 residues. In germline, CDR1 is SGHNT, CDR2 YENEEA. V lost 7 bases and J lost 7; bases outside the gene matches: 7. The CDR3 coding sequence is TGTGCCAGCACCGAGACTAGCGGTCACGGGGAGCTGTTTTTT. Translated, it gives CASTETSGHGELFF.

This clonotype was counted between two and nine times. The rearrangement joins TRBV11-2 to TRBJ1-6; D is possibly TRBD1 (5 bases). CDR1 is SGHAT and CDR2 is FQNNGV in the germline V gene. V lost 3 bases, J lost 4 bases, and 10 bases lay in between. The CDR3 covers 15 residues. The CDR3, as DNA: TGTGCCAGCAGCTTCGGGGGAAAGTATAATTCACCCCTCCACTTT. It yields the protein CASSFGGKYNSPLHF.

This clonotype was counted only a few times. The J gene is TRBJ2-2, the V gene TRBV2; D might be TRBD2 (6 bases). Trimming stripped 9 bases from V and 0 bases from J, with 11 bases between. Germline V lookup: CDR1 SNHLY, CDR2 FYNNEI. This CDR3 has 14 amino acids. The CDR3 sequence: CAREGEANTGELFF. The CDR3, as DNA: TGTGCCAGGGAAGGGGAGGCGAACACCGGGGAGCTGTTTTTT.

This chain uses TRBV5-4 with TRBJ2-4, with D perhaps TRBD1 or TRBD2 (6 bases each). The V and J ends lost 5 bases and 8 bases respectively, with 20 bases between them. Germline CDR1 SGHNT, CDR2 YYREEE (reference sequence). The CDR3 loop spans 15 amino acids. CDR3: CASSRGPGGTDIQYF. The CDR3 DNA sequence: TGTGCCAGCAGTCGCGGCCCCGGGGGCACAGACATTCAGTACTTC.

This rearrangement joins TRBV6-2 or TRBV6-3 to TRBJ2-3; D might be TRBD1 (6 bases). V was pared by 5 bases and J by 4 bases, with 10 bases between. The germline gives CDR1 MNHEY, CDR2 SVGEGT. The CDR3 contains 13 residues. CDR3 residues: CASSTQGPDTQYF. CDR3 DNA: TGTGCCAGCAGTACACAGGGACCAGATACGCAGTATTTT.

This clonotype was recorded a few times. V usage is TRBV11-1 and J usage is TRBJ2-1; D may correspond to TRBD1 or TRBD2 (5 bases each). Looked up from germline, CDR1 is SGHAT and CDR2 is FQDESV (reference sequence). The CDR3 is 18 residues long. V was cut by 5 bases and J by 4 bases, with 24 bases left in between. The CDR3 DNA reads TGTGCCAGCAGCCCAACCCGGAGGCGAAGGGGCTTTTACAATGAGCAGTTCTTC. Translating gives CASSPTRRRRGFYNEQFF.

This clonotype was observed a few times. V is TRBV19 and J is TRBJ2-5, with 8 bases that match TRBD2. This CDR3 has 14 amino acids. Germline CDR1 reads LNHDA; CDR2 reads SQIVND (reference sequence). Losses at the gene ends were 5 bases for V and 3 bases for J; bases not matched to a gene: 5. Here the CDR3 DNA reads TGTGCCAGTAGTGGACTTAGCGGGAAAGAGACCCAGTACTTC. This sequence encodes CASSGLSGKETQYF.

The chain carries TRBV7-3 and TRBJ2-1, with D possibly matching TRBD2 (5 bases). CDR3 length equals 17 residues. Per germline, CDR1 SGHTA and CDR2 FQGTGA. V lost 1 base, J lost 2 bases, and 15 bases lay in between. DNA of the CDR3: TGTGCCAGCAGCTTAATGGCGGGCCGAAGCGCCTACAATGAGCAGTTCTTC. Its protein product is CASSLMAGRSAYNEQFF.

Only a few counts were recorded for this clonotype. The CDR3 bases are TGTGCCAGCAGCCGCGGACAGGGCGGGACAGATACGCAGTATTTT. Amino acids: CASSRGQGGTDTQYF. J is TRBJ2-3 and V is TRBV7-7; 8 nucleotides line up with TRBD1. J was trimmed by 3 bases and V by 5 bases; bases with no gene match: 7. Germline V gene sequence: CDR1 SSHAT, CDR2 FNYEAQ (reference sequence). This CDR3 contains 15 residues.